The 14 T cell receptor beta chains below come from one sample, sequenced in a study of beta chain features in type 1 diabetes. The isolated RNA, all of it, was reverse transcribed, so expressed TCRB transcripts were what got sequenced. Clones were read by immunoSEQ multiplex PCR, and TCRdb kept only the in-frame ones, dropping some. The table lists about 400,000 clones, roughly 13% of them singletons. The specimen sequenced was naive CD4+ T cells from blood. The receptors shown here come from a man between 18 and 29 years old in good health.

This chain uses TRBV7-2 with TRBJ2-5; 7 bases agree with TRBD1. The CDR3 has 14 residues. The germline gives CDR1 SGHTA, CDR2 FQGNSA. Losses at the gene ends were 5 bases for V and 5 bases for J; bases not matched to a gene: 8. The CDR3 spells CASSTRQGMETQYF. The CDR3 nucleotides read TGTGCCAGCAGCACACGACAGGGTATGGAGACCCAGTACTTC.

The CDR3 DNA sequence: TGTGCCATCAGGGCGGGGCAGTCTCCCGGGACTGAAGCTTTCTTT. Protein sequence: CAIRAGQSPGTEAFF. This chain links TRBV10-3 with TRBJ1-1; tentative D call: TRBD1 (5 bases). The CDR3 spans 15 residues. The V gene lost 6 bases and the J gene lost 5 bases, with 19 bases spanning the gap. CDR1 ENHRY and CDR2 SYGVKD come from the germline V gene.

The genes are TRBV9 and TRBJ1-1; a possible D gene is TRBD1 (5 bases). Germline V gives CDR1 SGDLS, CDR2 YYNGEE. The ends were cut back, 2 bases at V and 8 bases at J, with 16 bases in the middle. The CDR3 runs 14 residues. CDR3 amino acids: CASSVGGDSWEAFF. The DNA for the CDR3 is TGTGCCAGCAGCGTGGGGGGGGACTCCTGGGAAGCTTTCTTT.

The chain joins TRBV6-5 to TRBJ2-7, with 8 bases matching TRBD1. The CDR3 totals 13 residues. The germline CDR1 and CDR2 sequences are MNHEY and SVGAGI. The V gene end was trimmed by 7 bases and the J gene end by 7 bases; junction bases not matched to a gene: 9. CDR3 amino acids: CASKRQGAGEQYF. The CDR3 nucleotides are TGTGCCAGCAAGAGGCAGGGGGCAGGGGAGCAGTACTTC.

The sample holds a few counts of this clone. V is TRBV7-2 and J is TRBJ2-7; 13 nucleotides agree with TRBD2. V was clipped by 5 bases and J by 1 base; unmatched bases: 5. This CDR3 spans 16 amino acids. CDR1 is SGHTA, CDR2 FQGNSA, per germline. The CDR3 here is CASSRGLAGQSYEQYF. CDR3 DNA sequence: TGTGCCAGCAGCAGGGGACTAGCGGGACAATCCTACGAGCAGTACTTC.

This clone has only a few counts. The chain carries TRBV7-9 and TRBJ2-7; TRBD1 agrees at 11 bases. Germline CDR1 reads SEHNR; CDR2 reads FQNEAQ (reference sequence). Trimming cost V 4 bases and J 4 bases; bases outside gene matches: 3. The CDR3 has 14 amino acids. The CDR3 bases are TGTGCCAGCAGCTGGGACAGGGGGGAGTACGAGCAGTACTTC. Amino acids: CASSWDRGEYEQYF.

V usage is TRBV6-5 and J usage is TRBJ1-2; D perhaps matches TRBD1 (5 bases). CDR3 length equals 13 residues. Germline CDR1 and CDR2: MNHEY and SVGAGI. The V end lost 7 bases, the J end lost 4 bases, and 13 bases lay between the germline ends. The CDR3 protein is CASIRGRTYGYTF. In DNA form, the CDR3 reads TGTGCCAGCATAAGGGGCCGAACCTATGGCTACACCTTC.

CDR3 DNA sequence: TGTGCCAGCAGCTCCGACGGACAGCCCTACCAAGAGACCCAGTACTTC. This codes for CASSSDGQPYQETQYF. This rearrangement joins TRBV7-2 to TRBJ2-5; D possibly corresponds to TRBD1 (6 bases). Trimming removed 4 bases from V and 0 bases from J, with 15 bases in between. Germline values: CDR1 SGHTA, CDR2 FQGNSA. The CDR3 is 16 residues long. The variable domain in full, with the rest retrieved from reference TRBV7-2 and TRBJ2-5, is GAGVSQSPSNKVTEKGKDVELRCDPISGHTALYWYRQSLGQGLEFLIYFQGNSAPDKSGLPSDRFSAERTGGSVSTLTIQRTQQEDSAVYLCASSSDGQPYQETQYFGPGTRLLVL.

A few counts support this clone. The V call is TRBV5-4, the J call TRBJ2-1; 9 nucleotides align to TRBD2. The CDR3 consists of 12 residues. The J segment lost 8 bases and the V segment lost 4 bases, leaving 1 base of the junction unmatched. Germline values: CDR1 SGHNT, CDR2 YYREEE (reference sequence). The CDR3 DNA follows: TGTGCCAGCAGCAGGACTAGCGATGAGCAGTTCTTC. Protein sequence: CASSRTSDEQFF.

There are a few counts of this clone. J is TRBJ2-3 and V is TRBV27; 8 bases agree with TRBD2. Per germline, CDR1 MNHEY and CDR2 SMNVEV (reference sequence). V lost 0 bases, J lost 4 bases, and 3 bases stayed unmatched. The CDR3 runs to 15 residues. The DNA of the CDR3 is TGTGCCAGCAGTTTATCCGGGGGGGCCCCAGATACGCAGTATTTT. Translating it yields CASSLSGGAPDTQYF.

This clone was seen more than once but under ten times. This chain joins TRBV29-1 and TRBJ2-5; tentative D call: TRBD1 (6 bases). V was trimmed by 1 base and J by 7 bases, leaving 10 bases between them. The germline V gene encodes CDR1 SQVTM and CDR2 ANQGSEA. The CDR3 runs to 12 residues. DNA of the CDR3: TGCAGCGTTGAAGGGGGGCCGGGGACCCAGTACTTC. It encodes CSVEGGPGTQYF.

The rearrangement links TRBV6-5 to TRBJ2-1, with TRBD2 identical over 9 bases. Looked up from germline, CDR1 is MNHEY and CDR2 is SVGAGI. The CDR3 length is 13 residues. The V gene end was trimmed by 6 bases and the J gene end by 8 bases; junction bases not matched to a gene: 5. For the CDR3, the DNA is TGTGCCAGCAGGACAAGACTAGCGGATGAGCAGTTCTTC. Translated: CASRTRLADEQFF.

This clone was detected a few times. The rearrangement uses TRBV7-3 and TRBJ2-2; D is unclear. With 5 bases removed from V and 2 bases from J, the gap between germline ends came to 12 bases. Germline V lookup: CDR1 SGHTA, CDR2 FQGTGA. There are 15 residues in the CDR3. In nucleotides, the CDR3 is TGTGCCAGCAGCCCTTGGCACAGAAACACCGGGGAGCTGTTTTTT. Residues: CASSPWHRNTGELFF. Supplemented by reference TRBV7-3 and TRBJ2-2, the full variable domain reads GAGVSQTPSNKVTEKGKYVELRCDPISGHTALYWYRQSLGQGPEFLIYFQGTGAADDSGLPNDRFFAVRPEGSVSTLKIQRTERGDSAVYLCASSPWHRNTGELFFGEGSRLTVL.

In its sample, this clone was seen a few times. V is TRBV6-6 and J is TRBJ2-5; TRBD1 might be the D (5 bases). Germline-derived CDR1 and CDR2 are MNHNY and SVGAGI (reference sequence). Trimming left V 7 bases short and J 5 bases short, with 11 bases between. The CDR3 spans 12 residues. This chain's CDR3 is CASKGRRETQYF. CDR3 sequence (DNA): TGTGCCAGCAAGGGGCGTCGGGAGACCCAGTACTTC.